This T cell receptor beta chain was obtained from a study of blood T cells in healthy people across ages. General study points: Age showed a roughly linear inverse relationship with TCR beta diversity per million T cells.

J was trimmed by 3 bases and V by 4 bases; bases with no gene match: 2. This CDR3 comprises 13 residues. Germline-derived CDR1 and CDR2 are MNHEY and SVGEGT. The second PCR ran about 6 to 12 cycles with a sample-barcoded 5' primer and J-beta primers. TCRdb reanalysed the 5' RACE reads using MiXCR and keeps one entry per CDR3 protein. The repertoire holds 630,000 or so distinct CDR3 sequences, with approximately 30% as singletons. The sample holds many counts of this clonotype. Its antigen is as yet unknown. This rearrangement joins TRBV6-2 or TRBV6-3 to TRBJ1-1; the match to TRBD1 covers 7 bases. The specimen sequenced was blood. The TCR originated in a woman older than 75 in good health. The CDR3: CASSWDSYTEAFF. In DNA form, the CDR3 reads TGTGCCAGCAGTTGGGACAGCTACACTGAAGCTTTCTTT.